This T cell receptor beta chain comes out of a study of shared clonotypes between healthy human individuals. Study observations and caveats: Few donors restricted represented genetic and exposure-history diversity. Tissues were not sampled, only blood, and their repertoires likely differ.

This CDR3 has 13 residues. V lost 0 bases, J lost 6 bases, and 4 bases stayed unmatched. Germline V gene data show CDR1 as GTSNPN and CDR2 as SVGIG (reference sequence). Template for every sorted-subset replicate PCR totaled approximately 0.2 ug DNA, approximately 30,000 T cell genomes. Here immunoSEQ multiplex PCR was the method, and the copy in TCRdb shows in-frame clones only, minus some. The data show a few million clones, around 90% seen once. On this clone itself: The antigen is unknown.

The TCR comes from a man aged 18 to 30 in good health. The sequenced sample consisted of naive CD4+ T cells sorted from blood. As for subset: CD45RA+ positively selected. The rearrangement joins TRBV30 to TRBJ1-1, with 7 bases that match TRBD1. CDR3 sequence: CAWSVSTGAEAFF. The CDR3 DNA follows: TGTGCCTGGAGTGTATCCACAGGGGCTGAAGCTTTCTTT.